Listed below are T cell receptor beta chains from one sample, sequenced in a study of beta chain features in type 1 diabetes. Sequencing used immunoSEQ multiplex PCR; TCRdb keeps in-frame clones, though not all of them. The repertoire holds roughly 150,000 clones, with approximately 8.1% as singletons. The source material was central memory CD4+ T cells from blood. The receptor set was obtained from a man younger than 30 with type 1 diabetes. CDR3s include the opening cysteine and the closing phenylalanine or tryptophan. A D gene is named only where the DNA matches it firmly. Only some rows state a clone size, as once, few, many or a class for expanded clones.

clone size,D gene,J gene,V gene,CDR3 DNA,CDR3 protein
few,NA,TRBJ2-3,TRBV6-1,TGTGCCAGCAGCTTCAGTATTAGCACAGATACGCAGTATTTT,CASSFSISTDTQYF
many,NA,TRBJ1-1,TRBV29-1,TGCAGCGTTGGCGGAGGGAACACTGAAGCTTTCTTT,CSVGGGNTEAFF
NA,NA,TRBJ1-2,TRBV19,TGTGCCAGTAGCCTACTCCGGCGGGGTGGCTACACCTTC,CASSLLRRGGYTF
few,TRBD1,TRBJ1-1,TRBV28,TGTGCCAGCAGTCCGGGGACAGGAGGCGGAGGTCGGGCTTTCTTT,CASSPGTGGGGRAFF
NA,NA,TRBJ2-3,TRBV7-9,TGTGCCAGCAGCTCCCAGGGAGATACGCAGTATTTT,CASSSQGDTQYF
few,TRBD1,TRBJ1-1,TRBV14,TGTGCCAGCAGCCAAGATCCCCCGGGACAGGGGGGTCGGAACACTGAAGCTTTCTTT,CASSQDPPGQGGRNTEAFF
NA,NA,TRBJ1-5,TRBV18,TGTGCCAGCTCAGCAGGGTCGGAACAGCCCCAGCATTTT,CASSAGSEQPQHF
NA,NA,TRBJ1-5,TRBV4-1,TGCGCCAGCAGCCTCAACTGGGCAGGGAATCAGCCCCAGCATTTT,CASSLNWAGNQPQHF
NA,TRBD1,TRBJ2-3,TRBV5-1,TGCGCCAGCAGCGCATCACAGGGGGCCGCAGATACGCAGTATTTT,CASSASQGAADTQYF
few,NA,TRBJ1-5,TRBV11-2,TGTGCCAGCAGCTTAAGGTCGGAGGGCCAGCCCCAGCATTTT,CASSLRSEGQPQHF
NA,NA,TRBJ1-3,TRBV9,TGTGCCAGCAGCGTAGCGGGACATGAGGGGAGAAACACCATATATTTT,CASSVAGHEGRNTIYF
few,NA,TRBJ1-1,TRBV5-1,TGCGCCAGCAGCTTACAGGGCTCCACTGAAGCTTTCTTT,CASSLQGSTEAFF
once,NA,TRBJ2-7,TRBV7-2,TGTGCCAGCAGTTTCCACGGCTACGAGCAGTACTTC,CASSFHGYEQYF
NA,TRBD2,TRBJ2-1,TRBV9,TGTGCCAGCAGCGCCCACGTTGGGTCGGGAGGCACCTACAATGAGCAGTTCTTC,CASSAHVGSGGTYNEQFF
NA,NA,TRBJ2-7,TRBV30,TGTGCCTGGAAAAAGGACAGCTCCTACGAGCAGTACTTC,CAWKKDSSYEQYF
few,NA,TRBJ1-5,TRBV28,TGTGCCAGCAGTTTAGTTGGGCATATTGGAAATCAGCCCCAGCATTTT,CASSLVGHIGNQPQHF
many,NA,TRBJ1-1,TRBV6-5,TGTGCCAGCAGTTACGGAGGGGCGGGGGGTGAAGCTTTCTTT,CASSYGGAGGEAFF
many,NA,TRBJ1-2,TRBV29-1,TGCAGCGTTGCCGGGTCCTCGGCTAACTATGGCTACACCTTC,CSVAGSSANYGYTF
NA,TRBD1,TRBJ1-5,TRBV12-5,TGTGCTAGTGGGACAGGGACTCAGCCCCAGCATTTT,CASGTGTQPQHF
NA,TRBD1,TRBJ1-5,TRBV19,TGTGCCAGTACCATGACAGGGTACTATCAGCCCCAGCATTTT,CASTMTGYYQPQHF
few,NA,TRBJ1-1,TRBV6-5,TGTGCCAGCAACTCGGGACAATTGAACACTGAAGCTTTCTTT,CASNSGQLNTEAFF
NA,NA,TRBJ1-5,TRBV6-1,TGTGCCAGCAGTTCGGGGGATCAGCCCCAGCATTTT,CASSSGDQPQHF
NA,NA,TRBJ1-2,TRBV6-5,TGTGCCAGCAATGCCGGTGGGACATCTGGAGGCTACACCTTC,CASNAGGTSGGYTF
many,NA,TRBJ2-5,TRBV29-1,TGCAGCGTTCTCGCCGGGGAGACCCAGTACTTC,CSVLAGETQYF
few,NA,TRBJ2-3,TRBV11-2,TGTGCCAGCAGCTCGATCCGTGGGCAGACAGATACGCAGTATTTT,CASSSIRGQTDTQYF
few,TRBD2,TRBJ2-2,TRBV5-5,TGTGCCAGCAGATCTCTAGCGGGAGGGCCAGTCGGGGAGCTGTTTTTT,CASRSLAGGPVGELFF